What follows is one T cell receptor beta chain and its context. Its antigen is unidentified. Profiling relied on immunoSEQ multiplex PCR, and the TCRdb table lists in-frame clones only, not all of them. The table records around 1.4 million clones, 98% to 99% of them present only once. There were only Caucasian adults among the donors, and all lived in Nashville, Tennessee. CD4+ cells were split into CD45RA+ naive and CD45RA-negative memory subsets. This CDR3 has 15 amino acids. V gave up 2 bases and J gave up 3 bases; unmatched junction bases: 3. Germline values: CDR1 SGHVS, CDR2 FQNEAQ. This record comes from a study of shared clonotypes between healthy human individuals. About the research overall: For every donor, three CD4 naive, three CD4 memory, two CD8 naive and one CD8 memory plates were used. Regarding the study as a whole: Blood alone was sampled, and tissue repertoires likely differ.

Sequencing was performed on naive CD4+ T cells sorted from blood. Subset of the sample: CD45RA+ positively selected. This sequence joins TRBV7-8 and TRBJ1-4; 7 nucleotides agree with TRBD1. The receptor comes from a man aged 25 to 45 in good health. The CDR3 reads CASSLIQGANEKLFF. In nucleotides, the CDR3 is TGTGCCAGCAGCTTAATCCAGGGGGCTAATGAAAAACTGTTTTTT.